This TCR beta chain was identified during a study of graft-versus-host responses after intestinal transplantation. About this clone: The antigen remains undetermined.

Sequencing was performed with immunoSEQ multiplex PCR; in TCRdb, only in-frame clones are kept and a portion is missing. Among about 70,000 clones listed, 85% to 95% were seen once. Germline-derived CDR1 and CDR2 are SGDLS and YYNGEE. V dropped 4 bases and J dropped 0 bases, with 5 bases sitting between them. CDR3 size: 12 residues. The chain uses TRBV9 and TRBJ2-7; the D is unclear. This TCR was recovered from a human donor who received an intestinal transplant. The sequences come from unstimulated CD8+ T cells sorted from spleen or lymph node cells, collected before intestinal transplant. In nucleotides, the CDR3 is TGTGCCAGCAGCTCCACCTCCTACGAGCAGTACTTC. This codes for CASSSTSYEQYF.